The 8 T cell receptor beta chains listed next were all sequenced from one sample in a study of CD4 T cells in relation to SARS-CoV-2 and coronaviruses. Measured with immunoSEQ multiplex PCR; TCRdb has only the in-frame clones, and not every one. The data hold approximately 37,000 clones, with approximately 85% observed a single time. The material sequenced was memory CD4+ T cells from PBMCs. The origin of the receptors is an adult with COVID-19.

This rearrangement joins TRBV30 to TRBJ2-1; 8 bases map to TRBD1. Germline V gene data show CDR1 as GTSNPN and CDR2 as SVGIG (reference sequence). With V trimmed by 4 bases and J by 4 bases, 6 bases remained unmatched. CDR3 length equals 14 residues. Here the CDR3 reads CAWTGQVEYNEQFF. CDR3 bases: TGTGCCTGGACGGGACAGGTCGAATACAATGAGCAGTTCTTC.

The chain uses TRBV18 and TRBJ1-2; 7 nucleotides line up with TRBD1. The CDR3 sequence is 17 residues long. V shed 6 bases and J 6 bases; nucleotides not matched to a gene: 19. The germline V gene has CDR1 KGHSH and CDR2 LQKENI. CDR3 nucleotide sequence: TGTGCCAGCTCTAGTACCGGAGGGGACAGCATAATTCATGGCTACACCTTC. It translates to CASSSTGGDSIIHGYTF.

The chain carries TRBV28 and TRBJ2-7; maybe TRBD1 (5 bases). This CDR3 spans 16 amino acids. The ends were cut back, 2 bases at V and 2 bases at J, with 16 bases in the middle. Germline CDR1 is MDHEN and CDR2 is SYDVKM. The CDR3 bases are TGTGCCAGCAGTTTAAGGGGAACCGGGCTCACCTACGAGCAGTACTTC. It encodes CASSLRGTGLTYEQYF.

This clone appeared a single time. The chain joins TRBV2 to TRBJ2-3; 9 nucleotides line up with TRBD2. Germline V gene sequence: CDR1 SNHLY, CDR2 FYNNEI. The CDR3 sequence is 16 residues long. After removal of 7 bases from V and 3 bases from J, the junction contained 11 bases not matched to a gene. The CDR3 reads CASNQAGGLSTDTQYF. CDR3 nucleotides: TGTGCCAGCAATCAGGCGGGAGGGCTATCGACAGATACGCAGTATTTT.

This chain links TRBV19 with TRBJ2-3, with D perhaps matching TRBD1 or TRBD2 (5 bases each). The V gene's germline CDR1 is LNHDA and CDR2 SQIVND (reference sequence). The CDR3 sequence is 14 residues long. V was trimmed by 7 bases and J by 0 bases, leaving 11 bases between them. CDR3 in amino acids: CASTPGPSTDTQYF. The DNA of the CDR3 is TGTGCCAGTACTCCGGGACCCAGCACAGATACGCAGTATTTT. The variable domain in full, completed from reference TRBV19 and TRBJ2-3, reads DGGITQSPKYLFRKEGQNVTLSCEQNLNHDAMYWYRQDPGQGLRLIYYSQIVNDFQKGDIAEGYSVSREKKESFPLTVTSAQKNPTAFYLCASTPGPSTDTQYFGPGTRLTVL.

This sequence joins TRBV20-1 and TRBJ2-5; 9 bases fit TRBD2. Germline trimming cut 3 bases from V and 5 bases from J; bases unmatched to any gene: 7. Germline V gene sequence: CDR1 DFQATT, CDR2 SNEGSKA (reference sequence). The length of the CDR3 is 14 residues. The CDR3 protein is CSASASGTFETQYF. CDR3 bases: TGCAGTGCTAGTGCTAGCGGGACTTTCGAGACCCAGTACTTC.

V gene TRBV7-9 combines with J gene TRBJ2-5; D not certain. The length of the CDR3 is 15 residues. Germline CDR1 and CDR2: SEHNR and FQNEAQ (reference sequence). V lost 5 bases, J lost 4 bases, and 17 bases lay in between. The CDR3 spells CASSPLFPSSETQYF. The CDR3 DNA sequence: TGTGCCAGCAGCCCGTTGTTTCCCAGCTCAGAGACCCAGTACTTC.

The chain is built from TRBV2 and TRBJ2-5; no definite D call. CDR1 SNHLY and CDR2 FYNNEI come from the germline V gene. The length of the CDR3 is 12 residues. The ends were cut back, 4 bases at V and 4 bases at J, with 7 bases in the middle. The CDR3 sequence: CASSAISETQYF. As DNA, the CDR3 is TGTGCCAGCAGTGCGATATCAGAGACCCAGTACTTC.